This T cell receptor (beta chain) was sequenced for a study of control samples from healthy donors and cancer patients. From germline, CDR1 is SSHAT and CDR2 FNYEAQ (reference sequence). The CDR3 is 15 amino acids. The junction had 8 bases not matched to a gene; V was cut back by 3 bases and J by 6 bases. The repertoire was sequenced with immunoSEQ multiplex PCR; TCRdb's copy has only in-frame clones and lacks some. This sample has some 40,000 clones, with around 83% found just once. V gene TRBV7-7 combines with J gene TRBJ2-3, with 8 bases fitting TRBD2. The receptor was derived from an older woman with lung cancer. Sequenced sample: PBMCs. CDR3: CASSFGAGEVDTQYF. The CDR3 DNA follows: TGTGCCAGCAGCTTTGGAGCGGGGGAGGTGGATACGCAGTATTTT. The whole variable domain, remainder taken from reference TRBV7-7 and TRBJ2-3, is GAGVSQSPRYKVTKRGQDVTLRCDPISSHATLYWYQQALGQGPEFLTYFNYEAQPDKSGLPSDRFSAERPEGSISTLTIQRTEQRDSAMYRCASSFGAGEVDTQYFGPGTRLTVL.